Below are 18 T cell receptor beta chains sequenced from a single sample in a study of molecular identifiers for immune sequencing clone quantification. TCRdb reprocessed the PCR reads via MiXCR and lists one record per CDR3 protein. Seen here are about 100,000 distinct CDR3 sequences, 36% observed once, and the top ten hold less than 5%. Sequencing input: naive CD8+ T cells from blood, with Jurkat cell RNA spiked in. Specified subset: FACS-sorted CD8+CD4-CCR7+CD45RA+ naive T cells. The receptor set was obtained from a human donor in good health. Some libraries in this study had Jurkat cell RNA spiked in.

About this clonotype itself: The conserved phenylalanine or tryptophan is not found at the CDR3 terminus, so this likely reflects a read error. The J gene is TRBJ2-2, the V gene TRBV20-1, with 10 bases fitting TRBD1. The CDR3 is made up of 16 amino acids. Germline CDR1 and CDR2: DFQATT and SNEGSKA (reference sequence). Here the CDR3 DNA reads TGCTGTGCTAGAGCTCAGACAGGGGGCTCGGTCGGGGAGCTGTTTTAT. Translating gives CCARAQTGGSVGELFY.

The V gene is TRBV11-2, the J gene TRBJ2-7; weak D call: TRBD1 (5 bases). CDR1 is SGHAT, CDR2 FQNNGV, per germline. This CDR3 is 15 amino acids long. Trimming stripped 3 bases from V and 3 bases from J, with 15 bases between. CDR3 sequence (DNA): TGTGCCAGCAGCTTGGAAATGGCGCAGGGCTACGAGCAGTACTTC. Its translation is CASSLEMAQGYEQYF.

This clonotype has a handful of counts. V is TRBV13 and J is TRBJ2-1, with 8 bases lining up with TRBD2. The CDR3 totals 17 residues. J lost 9 bases, V lost 5 bases, and 18 bases had no gene match. The germline V gene has CDR1 PRHDT and CDR2 FYEKMQ (reference sequence). The CDR3 DNA sequence: TGTGCCAGCAGCACACCGGGACTAGTGACATCCGGCGGTGAGCAGTTCTTC. Translating gives CASSTPGLVTSGGEQFF.

With respect to this clonotype: Given a much more abundant clone one base away, this may be a read error. The chain employs TRBV28 and TRBJ1-1; D unresolved. The V gene's germline CDR1 is MDHEN and CDR2 SYDVKM. CDR3 length equals 12 residues. V lost 6 bases and J lost 5, with 10 bases in between. DNA for the CDR3: TGTGCCAGCAGCCCCACGGGGACTGAAGCTTTCTTT. Translation gives CASSPTGTEAFF.

This clonotype was seen repeatedly, ten times or more. The genes are TRBV28 and TRBJ2-5, with a tentative D call TRBD1 (5 bases). With 3 bases removed from V and 5 bases from J, the gap between germline ends came to 22 bases. CDR1 and CDR2 from the germline V gene are MDHEN and SYDVKM. This CDR3 has 17 residues. In nucleotides, the CDR3 is TGTGCCAGCAGTTTGCCAACGGACGCACAGGTCGGGGAGACCCAGTACTTC. This translates into CASSLPTDAQVGETQYF.

The V call is TRBV4-3, the J call TRBJ1-4; maybe TRBD1 (6 bases). CDR3 size: 15 residues. The germline V and J ends were trimmed by 1 base and 5 bases, with 11 bases remaining between them. Germline CDR1 LGHNA, CDR2 YSLEER. CDR3 loop: CASSQGTAPNEKLFF. DNA of the CDR3: TGCGCCAGCAGCCAAGGGACAGCCCCAAATGAAAAACTGTTTTTT.

V usage is TRBV6-5 and J usage is TRBJ2-7; D remains unclear. The CDR3 is made up of 13 amino acids. Germline V gene data show CDR1 as MNHEY and CDR2 as SVGAGI. The V and J ends lost 8 bases and 0 bases respectively, with 11 bases between them. The CDR3 spells CASHPGLSYEQYF. In DNA, the CDR3 is TGTGCCAGCCATCCGGGTCTCTCCTACGAGCAGTACTTC.

This clonotype was seen a few times. This chain uses TRBV5-6 with TRBJ1-5; a possible D gene is TRBD1 (6 bases). CDR3 length: 15 amino acids. Germline V gives CDR1 SGHDT, CDR2 YYEEEE. The germline V and J ends were trimmed by 0 bases and 5 bases, with 12 bases remaining between them. CDR3 bases: TGTGCCAGCAGCTTGGGAACAGGGTTCCATCAGCCCCAGCATTTT. Encoded protein: CASSLGTGFHQPQHF.

On this clonotype itself: Its ends do not fully match the called genes, so a read error is possible. The chain recombines TRBV9 with TRBJ2-7; TRBD2 aligns across 10 bases. CDR3 length equals 15 residues. Germline CDR1 is SGDLS and CDR2 is YYNGEE. The CDR3 sequence is CASSVGLATSFEQYF. The CDR3 DNA follows: TGTGCCAGCAGCGTGGGACTAGCGACCTCCTTCGAGCAGTACTTC. Filled out from reference TRBV9 and TRBJ2-7, the complete variable domain reads DSGVTQTPKHLITATGQRVTLRCSPRSGDLSVYWYQQSLDQGLQFLIQYYNGEERAKGNILERFSAQQFPDLHSELNLSSLELGDSALYFCASSVGLATSFEQYFGPGTRLTVT.

This clonotype was detected only a few times. The chain uses TRBV25-1 and TRBJ2-3; weak D call: TRBD2 (7 bases). The CDR3 sequence is 15 residues long. Germline assignment: CDR1 MGHDK and CDR2 SYGVNS. Trimming took 1 base from V and 3 from J, leaving 11 bases between them. The CDR3, as DNA: TGTGCCAGCAGTGAATCGGGGGGCTGGACAGATACGCAGTATTTT. This translates into CASSESGGWTDTQYF.

Points on this clonotype: A much larger clone lies a single base off, so this may be a read error. The V and J genes are TRBV28 and TRBJ2-7; the D call may be TRBD1 or TRBD2 (5 bases each). V dropped 11 bases and J dropped 0 bases, with 23 bases sitting between them. This CDR3 is 16 amino acids long. Germline loops: CDR1 MDHEN, CDR2 SYDVKM. The CDR3, as DNA: TGTGCCGGCATTCCCCGTTTGGGACCTAGCTCCTACGAGCAGTACTTC. Protein sequence: CAGIPRLGPSSYEQYF.

This chain connects TRBV7-9 to TRBJ2-5; D assignment may be TRBD1 or TRBD2 (5 bases each). V was pared by 2 bases and J by 5 bases, with 6 bases between. The germline gives CDR1 SEHNR, CDR2 FQNEAQ (reference sequence). CDR3 length: 12 amino acids. The CDR3 sequence is CASSLWGETQYF. The CDR3, as DNA: TGTGCCAGCAGCTTATGGGGGGAGACCCAGTACTTC.

In this sample, this clonotype turned up many times. The chain has TRBV6-1 and TRBJ2-7; D is unresolved. Trimming pared 11 bases from V and 2 bases from J, leaving 4 bases between. The CDR3 sequence is 9 residues long. Germline CDR1 MNHNS, CDR2 SASEGT. The CDR3 protein is CAGPYEQYF. CDR3 sequence (DNA): TGTGCCGGTCCCTACGAGCAGTACTTC.

A few counts support this clonotype. The chain is built from TRBV20-1 and TRBJ2-1; 7 nucleotides line up with TRBD1. Germline V CDR1 and CDR2: DFQATT, SNEGSKA (reference sequence). The CDR3 is made up of 15 amino acids. V lost 5 bases and J lost 9; bases outside the gene matches: 16. The CDR3: CSAADGTTGFSEQFF. In DNA form, the CDR3 reads TGCAGTGCTGCGGATGGAACGACAGGGTTTAGTGAGCAGTTCTTC.

Details on this clonotype: Possible read error: a much larger clone is one base away. The J gene is TRBJ2-1, the V gene TRBV7-3, with 8 positions matching TRBD1. The CDR3 consists of 14 residues. Per germline, CDR1 SGHTA and CDR2 FQGTGA. V gave up 3 bases and J gave up 8 bases; unmatched junction bases: 6. The CDR3 DNA sequence: TGTGCCAGCAGCTTTATATCCAGGGGGCATGAGCAGTTCTTC. It is translated as CASSFISRGHEQFF.

This clonotype was picked up a small number of times. CDR3: CASSPGLGPSYEQYF. The CDR3 bases are TGTGCCAGCAGTCCCGGACTAGGACCTTCCTACGAGCAGTACTTC. The chain employs TRBV6-5 and TRBJ2-7, with TRBD2 identical over 7 bases. Per germline, CDR1 MNHEY and CDR2 SVGAGI. There are 15 residues in the CDR3. The ends lost 5 bases at V and 1 base at J; junction bases unmatched: 8.

The rearrangement joins TRBV18 to TRBJ2-5; D not certain. Germline V gene sequence: CDR1 KGHSH, CDR2 LQKENI. Trimming removed 0 bases at V and 5 bases at J, with 4 bases between. The CDR3 contains 12 residues. The CDR3 DNA sequence: TGTGCCAGCTCACCACCGAGGGAGACCCAGTACTTC. Translation gives CASSPPRETQYF. Full variable domain (missing parts from reference TRBV18 and TRBJ2-5): NAGVMQNPRHLVRRRGQEARLRCSPMKGHSHVYWYRQLPEEGLKFMVYLQKENIIDESGMPKERFSAEFPKEGPSILRIQQVVRGDSAAYFCASSPPRETQYFGPGTRLLVL.

This clonotype appeared once. The chain is built from TRBV7-9 and TRBJ2-1; 8 nucleotides match TRBD2. CDR3 length: 13 residues. Germline CDR1 SEHNR, CDR2 FQNEAQ (reference sequence). J was trimmed by 10 bases and V by 5 bases; bases with no gene match: 7. The CDR3 coding sequence is TGTGCCAGCAGCACGACTAGCGCGAAAGAGCAGTTCTTC. Residues: CASSTTSAKEQFF.